The clone carrying this T cell receptor beta chain occurred a few times. V lost 2 bases and J 7 bases, leaving 14 bases between the germline ends. This CDR3 is 14 amino acids long. Per germline, CDR1 DFQATT and CDR2 SNEGSKA (reference sequence). TCR cDNA was made by 5'RACE template switching, adding a universal primer site and UMIs. MiXCR was run by TCRdb on the 5' RACE reads, yielding one entry per CDR3 protein. The repertoire holds approximately 600,000 distinct CDR3 sequences, with 9% to 15% as singletons. The record originates from a study of T cells after yellow fever vaccination. J is TRBJ2-2 and V is TRBV20-1; D perhaps matches TRBD1 (5 bases). Here the sequenced sample was PBMCs, taken on the day of the yellow fever booster vaccination. This TCR was sampled from a young man who received the YFV17D yellow fever vaccine. CDR3 sequence: CSARLTAAGGELFF. The CDR3 DNA follows: TGCAGTGCTAGATTGACAGCCGCTGGCGGGGAGCTGTTTTTT.